Each of the 6 T cell receptor beta chains below was sequenced from the same sample in a study of T cells after posttransplantation cyclophosphamide (dated by TCRdb to the mid-2010s). Library generation was performed with the immunoSEQ multiplex PCR assay. TCRdb obtained this table from immuneACCESS and retained in-frame rearrangements with V and J assigned. These tables miss some clones; where compared with another copy, unresolved V genes account for less than half of the shortfall, and the remainder is unexplained. The sample table records about 31,000 clones; 90% to 95% of these occur just once. Approximately 0.098% of the sample is held by the ten biggest clonotypes. Viable CD3+CD4+ or CD3+CD8+ cells that were CCR7+CD45RA+CD45RO-CD95-CD27+CD28+ were defined as naive T cells. Specimen: naive CD4+ T cells sorted from blood. These receptors came from a man under 40 in good health and a related stem cell transplant donor.

The chain combines TRBV7-8 with TRBJ1-1; 9 nucleotides match TRBD1. The germline V gene encodes CDR1 SGHVS and CDR2 FQNEAQ. V lost 3 bases, J lost 5 bases, and 4 bases stayed unmatched. The length of the CDR3 is 14 residues. The CDR3 region is CASSFPTGGTEAFF. CDR3 bases: TGTGCCAGCAGCTTCCCGACAGGGGGAACTGAAGCTTTCTTT.

The rearrangement uses TRBV25-1 and TRBJ1-2, with D unclear. The germline V and J ends were trimmed by 1 base and 3 bases, with 6 bases remaining between them. CDR3 size: 13 residues. Germline loops: CDR1 MGHDK, CDR2 SYGVNS. In nucleotides, the CDR3 is TGTGCCAGCAGTGAATCGGGTTACTATGGCTACACCTTC. As protein: CASSESGYYGYTF.

CDR3 sequence reads: CASSLGRVPDTQYF. DNA for the CDR3: TGTGCCAGCAGCTTGGGGAGGGTCCCAGATACGCAGTATTTT. This chain links TRBV27 with TRBJ2-3, with TRBD2 identical over 7 bases. CDR1 is MNHEY, CDR2 SMNVEV, per germline (reference sequence). This CDR3 has 14 residues. V was pared by 6 bases and J by 4 bases, with 7 bases of the junction left unmatched.

J is TRBJ2-2 and V is TRBV5-6, with a possible D match to TRBD2 (6 bases). The CDR3 sequence is 17 residues long. Germline lookup yields CDR1 SGHDT and CDR2 YYEEEE. Trimming took 0 bases from V and 0 from J, leaving 12 bases between them. CDR3: CASSLEVAGPNTGELFF. CDR3 coding DNA: TGTGCCAGCAGCTTGGAAGTCGCGGGACCGAACACCGGGGAGCTGTTTTTT.

This chain uses TRBV6-1 with TRBJ1-1; 9 nucleotides align to TRBD1. The germline CDR1 and CDR2 sequences are MNHNS and SASEGT. With V trimmed by 5 bases and J by 1 base, 5 bases remained unmatched. The CDR3 extends over 15 amino acids. As DNA, the CDR3 is TGTGCCAGCAGTCGGGACAGGGCGCGGAACACTGAAGCTTTCTTT. It translates to CASSRDRARNTEAFF.

The CDR3 loop is CATSRVDRGRETQYF. The CDR3, as DNA: TGTGCCACCAGCAGGGTTGATAGGGGGCGAGAGACCCAGTACTTC. The chain combines TRBV15 with TRBJ2-5; TRBD1 matches at 7 bases. Germline-derived CDR1 and CDR2 are LNHNV and YYDKDF (reference sequence). V was clipped by 3 bases and J by 4 bases; unmatched bases: 8. This CDR3 contains 15 residues.